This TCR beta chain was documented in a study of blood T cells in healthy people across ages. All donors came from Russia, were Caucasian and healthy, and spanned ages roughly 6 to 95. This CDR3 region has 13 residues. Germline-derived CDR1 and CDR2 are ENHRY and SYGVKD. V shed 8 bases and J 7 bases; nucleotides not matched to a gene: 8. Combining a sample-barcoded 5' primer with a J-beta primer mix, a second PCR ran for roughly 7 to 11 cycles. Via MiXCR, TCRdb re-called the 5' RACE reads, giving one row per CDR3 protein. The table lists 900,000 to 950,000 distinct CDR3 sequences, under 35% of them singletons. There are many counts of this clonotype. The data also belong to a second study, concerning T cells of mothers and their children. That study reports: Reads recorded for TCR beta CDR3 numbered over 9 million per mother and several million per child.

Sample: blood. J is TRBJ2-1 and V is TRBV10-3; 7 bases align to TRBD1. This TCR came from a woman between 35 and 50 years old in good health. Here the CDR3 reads CAIGQASRNEQFF. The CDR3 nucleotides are TGTGCCATCGGACAGGCAAGTCGGAATGAGCAGTTCTTC.